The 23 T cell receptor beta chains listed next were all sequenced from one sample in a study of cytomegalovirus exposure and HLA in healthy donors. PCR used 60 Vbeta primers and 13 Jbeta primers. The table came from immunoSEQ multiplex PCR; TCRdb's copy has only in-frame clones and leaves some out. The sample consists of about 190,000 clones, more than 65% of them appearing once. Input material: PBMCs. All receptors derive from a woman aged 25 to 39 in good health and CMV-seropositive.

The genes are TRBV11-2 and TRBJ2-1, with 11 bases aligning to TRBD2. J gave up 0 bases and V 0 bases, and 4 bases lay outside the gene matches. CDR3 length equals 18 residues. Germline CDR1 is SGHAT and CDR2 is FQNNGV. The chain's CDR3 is CASSLELAGASSYNEQFF. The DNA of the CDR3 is TGTGCCAGCAGCTTAGAACTAGCGGGGGCTAGCTCCTACAATGAGCAGTTCTTC.

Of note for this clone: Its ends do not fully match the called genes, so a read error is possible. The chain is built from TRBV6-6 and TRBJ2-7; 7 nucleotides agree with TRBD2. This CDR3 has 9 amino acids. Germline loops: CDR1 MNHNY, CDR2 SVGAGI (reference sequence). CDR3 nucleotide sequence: TGTGCCAGCGGACCTAGCGGAACCTTC. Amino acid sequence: CASGPSGTF.

The CDR3 reads CATWGGGDYNEQFF. The CDR3 DNA reads TGTGCCACCTGGGGCGGGGGCGACTACAATGAGCAGTTCTTC. The genes are TRBV10-3 and TRBJ2-1; TRBD2 might be the D (7 bases). CDR3 length: 14 residues. V was pared by 10 bases and J by 3 bases, with 16 bases between. Germline CDR1 ENHRY, CDR2 SYGVKD.

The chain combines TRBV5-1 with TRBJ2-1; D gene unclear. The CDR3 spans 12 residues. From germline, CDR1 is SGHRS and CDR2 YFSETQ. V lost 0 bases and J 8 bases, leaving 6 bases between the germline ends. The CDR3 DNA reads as TGCGCCAGCAGCTTGGGGAGCTATGAGCAGTTCTTC. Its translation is CASSLGSYEQFF.

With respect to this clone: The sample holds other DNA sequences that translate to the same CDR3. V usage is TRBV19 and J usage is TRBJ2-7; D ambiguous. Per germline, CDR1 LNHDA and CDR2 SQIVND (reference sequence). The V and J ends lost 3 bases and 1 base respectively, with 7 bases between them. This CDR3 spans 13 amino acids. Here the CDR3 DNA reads TGTGCCAGTAGTATTGGGCGTTCCTACGAGCAGTACTTC. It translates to CASSIGRSYEQYF.

CDR3 nucleotides: TGTGCCAGCAGTTACCGTAGCGGGAGCTCCTACGAGCAGTACTTC. Translating gives CASSYRSGSSYEQYF. V gene TRBV6-5 combines with J gene TRBJ2-7, with 9 bases lining up with TRBD2. With 2 bases clipped from V and 0 bases from J, the junction kept 2 bases outside the gene matches. The CDR3 consists of 15 residues. CDR1 is MNHEY, CDR2 SVGAGI, per germline.

DNA of the CDR3: TGTGCCAGTAGGGATTCGGGACAGGTTTCGTACGAGCAGTACTTC. Its protein product is CASRDSGQVSYEQYF. The V and J genes are TRBV19 and TRBJ2-7; 8 nucleotides match TRBD1. Germline V gene data show CDR1 as LNHDA and CDR2 as SQIVND (reference sequence). CDR3 length: 15 amino acids. The trim removed 6 bases at V and 4 bases at J, leaving 11 bases unmatched.

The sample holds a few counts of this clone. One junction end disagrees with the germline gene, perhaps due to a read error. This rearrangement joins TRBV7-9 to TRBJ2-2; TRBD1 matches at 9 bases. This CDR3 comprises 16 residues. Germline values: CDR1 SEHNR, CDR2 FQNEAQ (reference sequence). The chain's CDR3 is CSSSFRQGVNTGELFF. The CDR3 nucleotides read TGTTCCAGCAGCTTTCGACAGGGGGTGAACACCGGGGAGCTGTTTTTT.

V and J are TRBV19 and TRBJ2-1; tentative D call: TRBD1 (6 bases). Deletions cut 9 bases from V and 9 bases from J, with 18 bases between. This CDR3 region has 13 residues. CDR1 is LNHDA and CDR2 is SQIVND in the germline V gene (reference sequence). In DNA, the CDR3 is TGTGCCAGAGCCGACAGGCCTATCCGTGAGCAGTTCTTC. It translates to CARADRPIREQFF.

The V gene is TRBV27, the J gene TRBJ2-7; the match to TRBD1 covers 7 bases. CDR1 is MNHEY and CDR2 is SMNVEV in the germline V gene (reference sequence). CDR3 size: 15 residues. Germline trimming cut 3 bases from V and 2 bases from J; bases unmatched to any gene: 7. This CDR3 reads CASSFWTGVPYEQYF. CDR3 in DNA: TGTGCCAGCAGTTTCTGGACAGGAGTTCCCTACGAGCAGTACTTC.

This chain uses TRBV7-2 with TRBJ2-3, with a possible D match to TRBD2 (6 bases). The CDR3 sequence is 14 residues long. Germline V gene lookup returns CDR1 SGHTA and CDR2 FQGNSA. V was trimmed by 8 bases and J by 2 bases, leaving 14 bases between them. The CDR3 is CASSFGRDTDTQYF. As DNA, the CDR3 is TGTGCCAGCTCCTTTGGGCGGGACACAGATACGCAGTATTTT.

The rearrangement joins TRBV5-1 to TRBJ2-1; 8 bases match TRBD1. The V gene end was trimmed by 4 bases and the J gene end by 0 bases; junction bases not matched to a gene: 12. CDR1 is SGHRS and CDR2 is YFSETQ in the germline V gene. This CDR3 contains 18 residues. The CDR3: CASSRQGTRNPSYNEQFF. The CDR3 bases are TGCGCCAGCAGCCGACAGGGGACCCGGAACCCCTCCTACAATGAGCAGTTCTTC.

Here the CDR3 reads CASSRTLGRDYGYTF. CDR3 DNA: TGTGCCAGCAGCAGGACCCTTGGGAGGGACTATGGCTACACCTTC. The rearrangement links TRBV7-2 to TRBJ1-2; D unclear. CDR1 and CDR2 (germline): SGHTA, FQGNSA. The CDR3 length is 15 residues. The V gene lost 5 bases and the J gene lost 3 bases, with 16 bases spanning the gap.

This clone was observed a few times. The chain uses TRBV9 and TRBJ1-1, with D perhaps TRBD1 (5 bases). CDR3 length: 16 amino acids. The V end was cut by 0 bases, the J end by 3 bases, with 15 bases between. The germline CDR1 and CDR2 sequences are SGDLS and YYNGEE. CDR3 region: CASSVGPGGKDTEAFF. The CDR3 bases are TGTGCCAGCAGCGTAGGGCCCGGGGGAAAGGACACTGAAGCTTTCTTT.

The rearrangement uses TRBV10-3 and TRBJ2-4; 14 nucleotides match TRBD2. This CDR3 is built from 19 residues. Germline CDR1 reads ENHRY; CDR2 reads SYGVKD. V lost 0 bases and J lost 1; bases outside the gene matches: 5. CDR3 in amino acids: CAISESLTSGRAAKNIQYF. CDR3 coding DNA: TGTGCCATCAGTGAGTCCTTGACTAGCGGGAGGGCCGCCAAAAACATTCAGTACTTC.

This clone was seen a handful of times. DNA of the CDR3: TGTGCCAGCAGTTACTCGAAGTCCAGCTCCTACAATGAGCAGTTCTTC. Encoded protein: CASSYSKSSSYNEQFF. The chain is built from TRBV6-5 and TRBJ2-1; D gene unclear. Trimming stripped 0 bases from V and 0 bases from J, with 9 bases between. This CDR3 is 16 amino acids long. Germline CDR1 MNHEY, CDR2 SVGAGI.

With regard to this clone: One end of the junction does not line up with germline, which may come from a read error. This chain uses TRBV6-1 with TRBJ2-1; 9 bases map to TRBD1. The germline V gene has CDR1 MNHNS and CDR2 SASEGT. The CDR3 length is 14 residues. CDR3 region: CASREGTGRNEQFF. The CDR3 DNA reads TGTGCCAGCAGGGAAGGGACAGGGAGGAATGAGCAGTTCTTC.

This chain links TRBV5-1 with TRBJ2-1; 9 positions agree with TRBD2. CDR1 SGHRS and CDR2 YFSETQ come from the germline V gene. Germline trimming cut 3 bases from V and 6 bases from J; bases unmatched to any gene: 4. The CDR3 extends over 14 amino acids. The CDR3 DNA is TGCGCCAGCAGCTCGGGACTAGCCGCCAATGAGCAGTTCTTC. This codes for CASSSGLAANEQFF.

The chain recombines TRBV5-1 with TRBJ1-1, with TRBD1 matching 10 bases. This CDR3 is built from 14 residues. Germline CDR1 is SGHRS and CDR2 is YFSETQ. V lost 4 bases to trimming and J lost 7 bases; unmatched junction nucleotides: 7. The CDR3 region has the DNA TGCGCCAGCAGCCATTCCGGGACAGGGGATGAAGCTTTCTTT. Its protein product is CASSHSGTGDEAFF.

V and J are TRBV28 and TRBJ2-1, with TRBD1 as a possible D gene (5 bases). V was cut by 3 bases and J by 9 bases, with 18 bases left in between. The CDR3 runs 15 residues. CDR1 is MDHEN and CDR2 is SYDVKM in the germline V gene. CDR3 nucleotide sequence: TGTGCCAGCAGTTTTAGGGGTCTTAGGGCCCTTGAGCAGTTCTTC. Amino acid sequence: CASSFRGLRALEQFF.

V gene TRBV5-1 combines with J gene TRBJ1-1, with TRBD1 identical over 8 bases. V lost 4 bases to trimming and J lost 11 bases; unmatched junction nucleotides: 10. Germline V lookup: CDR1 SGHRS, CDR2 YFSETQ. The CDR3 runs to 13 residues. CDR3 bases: TGCGCCAGCAGCCCGCGGACAGGGAGTTTGGCTTTCTTT. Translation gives CASSPRTGSLAFF. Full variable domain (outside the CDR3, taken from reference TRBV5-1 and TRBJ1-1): KAGVTQTPRYLIKTRGQQVTLSCSPISGHRSVSWYQQTPGQGLQFLFEYFSETQRNKGNFPGRFSGRQFSNSRSEMNVSTLELGDSALYLCASSPRTGSLAFFGQGTRLTVV.

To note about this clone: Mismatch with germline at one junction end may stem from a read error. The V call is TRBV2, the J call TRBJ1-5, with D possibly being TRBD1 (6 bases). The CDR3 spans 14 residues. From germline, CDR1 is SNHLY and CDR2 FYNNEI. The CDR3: CASSLSGGKQPQHF. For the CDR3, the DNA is TGTGCCAGCAGCCTGTCGGGGGGCAAACAGCCCCAGCATTTT. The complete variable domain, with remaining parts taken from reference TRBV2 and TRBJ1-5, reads EPEVTQTPSHQVTQMGQEVILRCVPISNHLYFYWYRQILGQKVEFLVSFYNNEISEKSEIFDDQFSVERPDGSNFTLKIRSTKLEDSAMYFCASSLSGGKQPQHFGDGTRLSIL.

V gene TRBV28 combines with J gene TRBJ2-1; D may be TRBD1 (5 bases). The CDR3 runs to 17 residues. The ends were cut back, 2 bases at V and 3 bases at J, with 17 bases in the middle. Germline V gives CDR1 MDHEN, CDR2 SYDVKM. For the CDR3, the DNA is TGTGCCAGCAGTTTAGATGTTAGGACACCCCTCTACAATGAGCAGTTCTTC. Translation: CASSLDVRTPLYNEQFF.